A selection of T cell receptor beta chains follows, all from one sample in a study of T cell repertoires in cytomegalovirus infection. Their antigen targets remain unknown. TCRdb itself ran the reads through MiXCR, one entry per CDR3 protein. The data contain fewer than 1,000,000 distinct CDR3 sequences, around 32% of them singletons. This specimen consisted of cultured CD8+ T cells from PBMCs, obtained from culture after CMV antigen stimulation. These receptors were taken from a human donor in good health (CMV status not recorded). Some clones in this sample may be carry-over from other donors' samples. Both conserved end residues are part of each CDR3. D genes are given only for firm matches. Size tells how often a clone was seen (once, few, many) or the class of an expanded clone, and some rows leave it out.

V,D,size,J,DNA,CDR3
TRBV19,-,once,TRBJ1-1,TGTGCCAGTAGTATCCGGCCGGGGGCTGAAGCTTTCTTT,CASSIRPGAEAFF
TRBV5-1,TRBD1,once,TRBJ2-1,TGCGCCAGCAGCTTGGCCGGGACAGGGATTAGGGATGAGCAGTTCTTC,CASSLAGTGIRDEQFF
TRBV3-1,TRBD1,-,TRBJ1-1,TGTGCCAGCAGCCAAGTTCCAGGGGGCAACACTGAAGCTTTCTTT,CASSQVPGGNTEAFF
TRBV7-6,-,few,TRBJ1-4,TGTGCCAGCAGCGCCCCGGGGCGGAATCTTAATGAAAAACTGTTTTTT,CASSAPGRNLNEKLFF
TRBV10-2,-,once,TRBJ1-3,TGCGCCAGCAGCGATTTGGGGGAGTCGATATATTTT,CASSDLGESIYF
TRBV27,-,-,TRBJ2-1,TGTGCCAGCAGTTTCGATACAGCCTCCTACAATGAGCAGTTCTTC,CASSFDTASYNEQFF
TRBV27,-,-,TRBJ1-1,TGTGCCAGCTCTCCGGGGTTAGACGCTGAAGCTTTCTTT,CASSPGLDAEAFF
TRBV2,TRBD1,-,TRBJ1-5,TGTGCCAGCAGTGTTCAGGGGGGGAAATATAGCAATCAGCCCCAGCATTTT,CASSVQGGKYSNQPQHF
TRBV7-9,-,many,TRBJ2-3,TGTGCCAGCAGCGCTGGGAGGCGGAGCACAGATACGCAGTATTTT,CASSAGRRSTDTQYF
TRBV29-1,-,many,TRBJ1-1,TGCAGCGTTGAAGACGAGGCAGTGAACACTGAAGCTTTCTTT,CSVEDEAVNTEAFF
TRBV12-3/TRBV12-4,-,few,TRBJ2-2,TGTGCCAGCAGGGAAGCGGGTTCCACCGGGGAGCTGTTTTTT,CASREAGSTGELFF
TRBV7-6,-,few,TRBJ1-2,TGTGCCAGCAGCACCGAATCGGGGGGGCGAATCTATGGCTACACCTTC,CASSTESGGRIYGYTF
TRBV4-1,-,many,TRBJ2-1,TGCGCCAGCAGCCAACCCAAAAACAATGAGCAGTTCTTC,CASSQPKNNEQFF
TRBV19,-,-,TRBJ1-1,TGTGCCAGTAGTACCCGATGGGCTGGCCCTGAAGCTTTCTTT,CASSTRWAGPEAFF
TRBV13,-,-,TRBJ2-1,TGTGCCAGCAGCCTAGGGTCACGAAGTCGTGAGCAGTTCTTC,CASSLGSRSREQFF
TRBV29-1,-,few,TRBJ2-1,TGCAGCGTTACCGGAGAGGCCAGGGGCAACTACAATGAGCAGTTCTTC,CSVTGEARGNYNEQFF
TRBV7-8,-,many,TRBJ1-6,TGTGCCAGCAGCACCCTGGGAGGGGCTAATTCACCCCTCCACTTT,CASSTLGGANSPLHF
TRBV27,-,once,TRBJ2-1,TGTGCCAGCAGCCCGGGAGAGCCGGGTTGGAATGAGCAGTTCTTC,CASSPGEPGWNEQFF
TRBV7-9,-,-,TRBJ2-5,TGTGCCAGCAGCTTATTAAGCTTCCGAGAGACCCAGTACTTC,CASSLLSFRETQYF
TRBV7-2,TRBD2,few,TRBJ2-4,TGTGCCAGTCGGGGGGGCGGGGGAAACATTCAGTACTTC,CASRGGGGNIQYF
TRBV12-3/TRBV12-4,-,many,TRBJ2-1,TGTGCCAGCAGTTTCGCGGACTTAACTCATGAGCAGTTCTTC,CASSFADLTHEQFF
TRBV12-3/TRBV12-4,-,few,TRBJ1-6,TGTGCCAGCAGCACAGGGTTTCCAAATTCACCCCTCCACTTT,CASSTGFPNSPLHF
TRBV24-1,-,few,TRBJ2-2,TGTGCCACCAGTGATCCTTACACCGGGGAGCTGTTTTTT,CATSDPYTGELFF
TRBV7-9,-,few,TRBJ2-2,TGTGCCAGCAGCGGGGCCCGTAGGAGGACAGTCAACACCGGGGAGCTGTTTTTT,CASSGARRRTVNTGELFF
TRBV10-3,-,few,TRBJ1-1,TGTGCCATCAGTGAGTCCCCTAGGGAGGCTTTCTTT,CAISESPREAFF
TRBV10-3,-,-,TRBJ2-7,TGTGCCACCGAGGAGGGGACCGTCTACGAGCAGTACTTC,CATEEGTVYEQYF